Sequencing of this T cell receptor (beta chain) was carried out in a study of blood T cell repertoires in COVID-19. The protocol was immunoSEQ multiplex PCR, while the TCRdb copy is restricted to in-frame clones and leaves out a portion. The sample holds about 150,000 clones, about 90% seen once. Unmatched junction bases numbered 9, after V lost 6 bases and J lost 3 bases. The CDR3 has 15 residues. Looked up from germline, CDR1 is MDHEN and CDR2 is SYDVKM. The source is a man aged 50-60 years with acute or convalescent COVID-19. Material for sequencing was peripheral blood. The V and J genes are TRBV28 and TRBJ1-1; 8 bases align to TRBD1. The CDR3 sequence: CASRTAATGDTEAFF. In DNA form, the CDR3 reads TGTGCCAGCAGGACAGCCGCGACAGGGGACACTGAAGCTTTCTTT.